This is a list of T cell receptor beta chains from one sample in a study of blood T cell repertoires in COVID-19. Method: immunoSEQ multiplex PCR; TCRdb's copy keeps in-frame clones and lacks some. The data contain some 160,000 clones, just under 80% of them singletons. Source material: peripheral blood. Receptors originate from a man between 65 and 79 years old with active or convalescent COVID-19. CDR3s include the opening cysteine and the closing phenylalanine or tryptophan.

v_gene	j_gene	CDR3aa
TRBV11-2	TRBJ2-7	CASSGADSSYEQYF
TRBV2	TRBJ1-6	CASSGAGGPVSSPLHF
TRBV30	TRBJ1-5	CAWSRVSNQPQHF
TRBV7-2	TRBJ2-1	CASSLVGTGLYEQFF
TRBV10-3	TRBJ1-3	CAISESTGLNTIYF
TRBV5-1	TRBJ2-5	CASSSGIQIQETQYF
TRBV2	TRBJ1-2	CASSEDARANYGYTF
TRBV23-1	TRBJ2-2	CASSQLDSPNTGELFF
TRBV2	TRBJ2-7	CASSEGPSPTYEQYF
TRBV27	TRBJ2-7	CASRRGQGAGEQYF
TRBV27	TRBJ2-5	CASSPRFLETQYF
TRBV11-3	TRBJ1-1	CASSVNMNTEAFF
TRBV6-6	TRBJ1-2	CASSASGLRMSGYTF
TRBV12-5	TRBJ2-6	CASGSPSGANVLTF
TRBV5-1	TRBJ1-2	CASSLDGQRNYGYTF
TRBV7-8	TRBJ2-7	CASSTSGGFYEQYF
TRBV4-1	TRBJ2-1	CASSQDMTSGSFYNEQFF
TRBV5-1	TRBJ2-3	CASSSYTTSGGAGNTQYF
TRBV29-1	TRBJ1-2	CSALENYGYTF
TRBV7-2	TRBJ2-7	CASSLTQGQNYEQYF
TRBV11-2	TRBJ2-1	CASSLGSSAYNEQFF
TRBV5-1	TRBJ1-1	CASSPGGGGNTEAFF